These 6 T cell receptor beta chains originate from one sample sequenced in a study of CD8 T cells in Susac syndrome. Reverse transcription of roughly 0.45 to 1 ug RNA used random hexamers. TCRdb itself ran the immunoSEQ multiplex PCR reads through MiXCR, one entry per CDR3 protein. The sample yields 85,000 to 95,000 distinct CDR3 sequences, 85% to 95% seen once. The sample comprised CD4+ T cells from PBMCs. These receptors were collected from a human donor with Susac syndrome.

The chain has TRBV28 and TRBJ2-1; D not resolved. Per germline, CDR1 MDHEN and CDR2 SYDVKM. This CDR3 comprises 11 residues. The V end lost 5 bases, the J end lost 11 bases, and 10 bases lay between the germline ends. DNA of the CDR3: TGTGCCAGCAGTGCCACTTACAAGCAGTTCTTC. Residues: CASSATYKQFF.

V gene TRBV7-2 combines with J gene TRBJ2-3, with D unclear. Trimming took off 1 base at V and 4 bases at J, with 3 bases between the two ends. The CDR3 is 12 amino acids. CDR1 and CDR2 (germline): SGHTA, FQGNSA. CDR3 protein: CASSLVPDTQYF. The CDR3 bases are TGTGCCAGCAGCTTAGTCCCAGATACGCAGTATTTT.

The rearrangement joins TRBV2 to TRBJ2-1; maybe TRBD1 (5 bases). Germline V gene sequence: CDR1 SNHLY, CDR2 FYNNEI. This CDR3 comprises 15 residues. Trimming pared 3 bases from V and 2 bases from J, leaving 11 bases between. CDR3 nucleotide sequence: TGTGCCAGCAGTGAGAACTTGGGGCCCTACAATGAGCAGTTCTTC. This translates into CASSENLGPYNEQFF.

The CDR3 reads CASSLLRGQTEAFF. The CDR3 DNA reads TGTGCCAGCAGCTTGCTCAGGGGGCAAACTGAAGCTTTCTTT. The rearrangement joins TRBV11-2 to TRBJ1-1; 8 nucleotides line up with TRBD1. The CDR3 covers 14 residues. The J segment lost 5 bases and the V segment lost 3 bases, leaving 5 bases of the junction unmatched. Germline CDR1 is SGHAT and CDR2 is FQNNGV.

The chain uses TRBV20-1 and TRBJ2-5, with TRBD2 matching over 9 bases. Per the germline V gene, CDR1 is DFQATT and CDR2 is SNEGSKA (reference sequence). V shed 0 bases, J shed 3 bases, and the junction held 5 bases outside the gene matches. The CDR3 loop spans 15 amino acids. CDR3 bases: TGCAGTGCTAGAGATGGGGCGGGGGGGGAAGAGACCCAGTACTTC. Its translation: CSARDGAGGEETQYF.

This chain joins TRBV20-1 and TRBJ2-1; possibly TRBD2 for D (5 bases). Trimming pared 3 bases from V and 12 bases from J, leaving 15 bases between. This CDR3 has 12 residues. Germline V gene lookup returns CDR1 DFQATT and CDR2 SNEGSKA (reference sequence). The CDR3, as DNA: TGCAGTGCTAGGGACTCCACCCGGGGGCAGTTCTTC. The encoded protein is CSARDSTRGQFF.